The 27 T cell receptor beta chains listed next were all sequenced from one sample in a study of cytomegalovirus exposure and HLA in healthy donors. PCR primers comprised 60 Vbeta and 13 Jbeta primers. Here immunoSEQ multiplex PCR was the method, and the copy in TCRdb shows in-frame clones only, minus some. Of 220,000 or so clones listed, 60% to 80% are singletons. The sequenced sample was PBMCs. These receptors all come from a woman under 40 in good health and CMV-seronegative.

The chain has TRBV6-5 and TRBJ1-3; perhaps TRBD1 as D (5 bases). The CDR3 extends over 13 amino acids. The V gene's germline CDR1 is MNHEY and CDR2 SVGAGI. V lost 6 bases and J lost 0, with 6 bases in between. Written as DNA, the CDR3 is TGTGCCAGCAGCAGGGTCTCTGGAAACACCATATATTTT. Its protein is CASSRVSGNTIYF.

The rearrangement joins TRBV29-1 to TRBJ1-4, with 8 bases lining up with TRBD1. V was pared by 4 bases and J by 6 bases, with 7 bases of the junction left unmatched. CDR1 is SQVTM, CDR2 ANQGSEA, per germline. There are 14 residues in the CDR3. The CDR3: CSVAPGGGDEKLFF. The CDR3 bases are TGCAGCGTTGCTCCAGGGGGCGGAGATGAAAAACTGTTTTTT.

V and J are TRBV19 and TRBJ2-1, with 8 bases matching TRBD2. The CDR3 has 14 residues. V lost 3 bases and J lost 10; bases outside the gene matches: 8. Per germline, CDR1 LNHDA and CDR2 SQIVND (reference sequence). CDR3 protein: CASSITGGPGEQFF. DNA for the CDR3: TGTGCCAGTAGTATTACGGGAGGGCCAGGGGAGCAGTTCTTC.

The chain recombines TRBV19 with TRBJ1-2; a possible D gene is TRBD1 (5 bases). Germline CDR1 LNHDA, CDR2 SQIVND (reference sequence). The CDR3 totals 13 residues. The V end was cut by 3 bases, the J end by 6 bases, with 11 bases between. The CDR3 DNA is TGTGCCAGTAGTATGGAGGGGCGCGATGGCTACACCTTC. Translated, it gives CASSMEGRDGYTF.

CDR3 sequence: CASGLVLDSEQFF. The DNA of the CDR3 is TGTGCTAGTGGTTTGGTTCTAGACAGTGAGCAGTTCTTC. This rearrangement joins TRBV12-5 to TRBJ2-1; D might be TRBD1 (5 bases). The V gene lost 0 bases and the J gene lost 9 bases, with 9 bases spanning the gap. CDR1 is LGHNT and CDR2 is FRNRAP in the germline V gene. The CDR3 covers 13 residues.

V is TRBV30 and J is TRBJ2-7; a possible D gene is TRBD1 (5 bases). Trimming took 5 bases from V and 7 from J, leaving 15 bases between them. The CDR3 is 12 residues long. Looked up from germline, CDR1 is GTSNPN and CDR2 is SVGIG (reference sequence). CDR3 sequence: CAWRPQGVEQYF. CDR3 DNA sequence: TGTGCCTGGCGGCCCCAGGGCGTTGAGCAGTACTTC.

The chain joins TRBV2 to TRBJ2-7, with 9 bases fitting TRBD2. CDR1 is SNHLY and CDR2 is FYNNEI in the germline V gene. Trimming removed 4 bases from V and 0 bases from J; junction bases left unmatched: 10. The CDR3 has 17 amino acids. The DNA of the CDR3 is TGTGCCAGCAGTGGGGTTAGCGGGAGCTACCTCTCCTACGAGCAGTACTTC. Amino acid sequence: CASSGVSGSYLSYEQYF. Combining the CDR3 with reference TRBV2 and TRBJ2-7 gives the whole variable domain EPEVTQTPSHQVTQMGQEVILRCVPISNHLYFYWYRQILGQKVEFLVSFYNNEISEKSEIFDDQFSVERPDGSNFTLKIRSTKLEDSAMYFCASSGVSGSYLSYEQYFGPGTRLTVT.

This clone has just one count. The chain recombines TRBV20-1 with TRBJ1-1; D gene uncertain. Trimming cost V 5 bases and J 7 bases, with 8 bases left between them. The CDR3 consists of 10 residues. The germline CDR1 and CDR2 sequences are DFQATT and SNEGSKA (reference sequence). In DNA, the CDR3 is TGCAGTGCTGGAGGAGGTGAAGCTTTCTTT. This encodes CSAGGGEAFF.

This rearrangement joins TRBV2 to TRBJ1-5; 10 bases are a match to TRBD1. CDR1 and CDR2 from the germline V gene are SNHLY and FYNNEI. The ends lost 4 bases at V and 3 bases at J; junction bases unmatched: 6. The CDR3 runs to 16 residues. The CDR3 bases are TGTGCCAGCAGTGGGGGGGGACAGGGGATCAATCAGCCCCAGCATTTT. Protein: CASSGGGQGINQPQHF.

This chain uses TRBV30 with TRBJ1-1; no firm D call. V lost 1 base and J 1 base, leaving 7 bases between the germline ends. This CDR3 comprises 13 residues. CDR1 and CDR2 (germline): GTSNPN, SVGIG (reference sequence). The CDR3 coding sequence is TGTGCCTGGAGTGGGACTCGGAACACTGAAGCTTTCTTT. Translated, it gives CAWSGTRNTEAFF. Filled out from reference TRBV30 and TRBJ1-1, the complete variable domain reads SQTIHQWPATLVQPVGSPLSLECTVEGTSNPNLYWYRQAAGRGLQLLFYSVGIGQISSEVPQNLSASRPQDRQFILSSKKLLLSDSGFYLCAWSGTRNTEAFFGQGTRLTVV.

The gene calls are TRBV27 and TRBJ2-1; 7 positions agree with TRBD1. The trim removed 2 bases at V and 8 bases at J, leaving 3 bases unmatched. This CDR3 region has 13 residues. CDR1 is MNHEY and CDR2 is SMNVEV in the germline V gene (reference sequence). CDR3 in DNA: TGTGCCAGCAGTTTAGACAGGGCCCATGAGCAGTTCTTC. This sequence encodes CASSLDRAHEQFF.

J is TRBJ1-1 and V is TRBV2; 9 bases match TRBD1. The CDR3 contains 14 residues. Trimming at V came to 5 bases and at J to 1 base, leaving 2 bases not matched to a gene. Germline V gene sequence: CDR1 SNHLY, CDR2 FYNNEI. CDR3 DNA sequence: TGTGCCAGCAGTAAGGGACAGGGGAACACTGAAGCTTTCTTT. It codes for CASSKGQGNTEAFF.

The chain employs TRBV18 and TRBJ2-7; 9 nucleotides agree with TRBD1. The CDR3 is made up of 15 amino acids. CDR1 KGHSH and CDR2 LQKENI come from the germline V gene. V lost 6 bases to trimming and J lost 5 bases; unmatched junction nucleotides: 11. The CDR3 loop is CASSYQVGTGNEQYF. The CDR3, as DNA: TGTGCCAGCTCTTACCAAGTAGGGACAGGGAACGAGCAGTACTTC.

This clone showed up just a few times. Germline and junction disagree at one end, which may indicate a read error. CDR3 region: CASSLNSGQGAGEQSF. For the CDR3, the DNA is TGTGCCAGCAGCTTAAACTCCGGCCAGGGGGCGGGAGAGCAGTCCTTC. The genes are TRBV7-6 and TRBJ2-7; D might be TRBD1 (8 bases). The CDR3 length is 16 residues. Germline V gene data show CDR1 as SGHVS and CDR2 as FNYEAQ.

The gene calls are TRBV18 and TRBJ2-7, with TRBD2 matching over 9 bases. This CDR3 is built from 15 residues. Trimming at V came to 1 base and at J to 5 bases, leaving 6 bases not matched to a gene. CDR1 and CDR2 (germline): KGHSH, LQKENI. As DNA, the CDR3 is TGTGCCAGCTCACCACTGCGATCTAGCGGGAACGAGCAGTACTTC. Protein product: CASSPLRSSGNEQYF.

This clone was detected once. The chain links TRBV5-7 to TRBJ2-7; TRBD1 is a possible D gene (5 bases). Being an ORF, TRBV5-7 has a function that is uncertain. The CDR3 totals 17 residues. V dropped 1 base and J dropped 3 bases, with 20 bases sitting between them. CDR3 amino acids: CASSLTEDATGIYEQYF. CDR3 DNA: TGTGCCAGCAGCTTGACCGAAGATGCTACAGGCATCTACGAGCAGTACTTC.

This clone appeared once. The V gene is TRBV11-2, the J gene TRBJ2-3, with D possibly TRBD1 on 5 matching bases. This CDR3 is 17 amino acids long. Germline V CDR1 and CDR2: SGHAT, FQNNGV. V was pared by 0 bases and J by 2 bases, with 15 bases between. The CDR3 loop reads CASSLDEAGFHTDTQYF. For the CDR3, the DNA is TGTGCCAGCAGCTTAGATGAGGCAGGGTTCCACACAGATACGCAGTATTTT. Full variable domain (outside the CDR3, taken from reference TRBV11-2 and TRBJ2-3): EAGVAQSPRYKIIEKRQSVAFWCNPISGHATLYWYQQILGQGPKLLIQFQNNGVVDDSQLPKDRFSAERLKGVDSTLKIQPAKLEDSAVYLCASSLDEAGFHTDTQYFGPGTRLTVL.

The rearrangement uses TRBV30 and TRBJ1-2; TRBD1 agrees at 7 bases. Germline CDR1 and CDR2: GTSNPN and SVGIG (reference sequence). CDR3 length: 13 residues. Losses at the gene ends were 2 bases for V and 4 bases for J; bases not matched to a gene: 4. The DNA for the CDR3 is TGTGCCTGGAGTAGGGACAGCCCCTATGGCTACACCTTC. Its protein product is CAWSRDSPYGYTF.

This clone was observed once. V gene TRBV12-5 combines with J gene TRBJ2-5; D is uncertain. Germline values: CDR1 LGHNT, CDR2 FRNRAP. The CDR3 consists of 17 residues. V was cut by 7 bases and J by 3 bases, with 24 bases left in between. The CDR3 sequence: CASAFEVQDFSKETQYF. The CDR3 DNA reads TGTGCTAGTGCCTTTGAGGTTCAAGACTTTTCAAAAGAGACCCAGTACTTC.

This clone was seen only once. The chain carries TRBV14 and TRBJ2-7, with 7 positions matching TRBD2. CDR3 length: 11 amino acids. The V and J ends lost 4 bases and 6 bases, in that order; junction bases with no gene match: 0. The germline V gene encodes CDR1 SGHDN and CDR2 FVKESK. The CDR3 reads CASSRGGEQYF. The CDR3 DNA is TGTGCCAGCAGCCGGGGGGGCGAGCAGTACTTC. The full variable domain, in which reference TRBV14 and TRBJ2-7 provide the parts outside the CDR3, is EAGVTQFPSHSVIEKGQTVTLRCDPISGHDNLYWYRRVMGKEIKFLLHFVKESKQDESGMPNNRFLAERTGGTYSTLKVQPAELEDSGVYFCASSRGGEQYFGPGTRLTVT.

CDR3 DNA: TGTGCCAGCAGCTTCCAACTAGCGGGAGCGAGCTCCTACAATGAGCAGTTCTTC. Its translation is CASSFQLAGASSYNEQFF. The genes are TRBV11-2 and TRBJ2-1; 11 bases align to TRBD2. CDR1 is SGHAT and CDR2 is FQNNGV in the germline V gene. The CDR3 totals 18 residues. J lost 0 bases, V lost 3 bases, and 7 bases had no gene match.

The chain combines TRBV23-1 with TRBJ2-5; 9 bases align to TRBD1. Being an ORF, TRBV23-1 has a function that is uncertain. V was pared by 7 bases and J by 3 bases, with 9 bases of the junction left unmatched. This CDR3 contains 15 residues. The CDR3 is CASTYRGRSEETQYF. For the CDR3, the DNA is TGCGCCAGCACCTACAGGGGGCGTTCGGAAGAGACCCAGTACTTC.

The chain has TRBV11-2 and TRBJ1-5, with 7 bases matching TRBD1. V lost 2 bases and J lost 14; bases outside the gene matches: 6. Germline loops: CDR1 SGHAT, CDR2 FQNNGV. The CDR3 is 12 amino acids. The CDR3 spells CASSLTTGVKHF. The CDR3 DNA is TGTGCCAGCAGCTTAACTACAGGGGTAAAGCATTTT.

CDR3 sequence reads: CASSVARGGTDTQYF. The CDR3 DNA follows: TGTGCCAGCAGCGTAGCGAGGGGGGGTACAGATACGCAGTATTTT. V usage is TRBV9 and J usage is TRBJ2-3; possible D gene TRBD2, 7 bases. The V gene lost 0 bases and the J gene lost 3 bases, with 11 bases spanning the gap. Germline values: CDR1 SGDLS, CDR2 YYNGEE. The CDR3 runs 15 residues.

The chain has TRBV6-1 and TRBJ1-2; D unclear. The CDR3 contains 12 residues. The germline gives CDR1 MNHNS, CDR2 SASEGT. Trimming left V 3 bases short and J 8 bases short, with 10 bases between. CDR3 in amino acids: CASSDLGSGYTF. CDR3 DNA: TGTGCCAGCAGTGATTTGGGGAGCGGCTACACCTTC.

The rearrangement uses TRBV30 and TRBJ2-1, with TRBD2 matching over 14 bases. The CDR3 loop spans 15 amino acids. CDR1 is GTSNPN, CDR2 SVGIG, per germline (reference sequence). The V and J ends lost 3 bases and 8 bases, in that order; junction bases with no gene match: 6. The CDR3 nucleotides read TGTGCCTGGAGGAAGGGACTAGCGGGAGCTGATGAGCAGTTCTTC. As protein: CAWRKGLAGADEQFF.

This chain uses TRBV5-8 with TRBJ1-3; the match to TRBD1 covers 11 bases. The germline gives CDR1 SGHTS, CDR2 YDEGEE. The CDR3 is 18 amino acids. The J segment lost 1 base and the V segment lost 2 bases, leaving 8 bases of the junction unmatched. This CDR3 reads CASSFRTGGAGSGNTIYF. The CDR3 nucleotides are TGTGCCAGCAGCTTTCGGACAGGGGGCGCCGGGTCTGGAAACACCATATATTTT.